This T cell receptor beta chain is from a study of blood T cell repertoires in COVID-19. The CDR3 covers 21 residues. Trimming took 2 bases from V and 3 from J; bases not matched to a gene: 16. Germline V gene sequence: CDR1 MNHEY, CDR2 SVGEGT. Adults between about 18 and 89 years of age took part from 24 US areas. Each participant's cohort was designated according to participant-reported clinical history. Before being deemed recovered, Cohort 3 donors had two negative PCRs, clearance, or symptom resolution. TCRdb's table, derived via immunoSEQ multiplex PCR, lists solely in-frame clones and lacks some. The data hold more than 250,000 clones, with about 85% observed a single time.

The specimen was PBMCs or T cells enriched from blood (not recorded which). The genes are TRBV6-2 or TRBV6-3 and TRBJ2-1; 13 nucleotides match TRBD2. The TCR was taken from a woman under 40 who had recovered from COVID-19. The CDR3 DNA follows: TGTGCCAGCAGTTACGCCCGGACTAGCGGGGGCGGGGGGCAACTCTACAATGAGCAGTTCTTC. Amino acids: CASSYARTSGGGGQLYNEQFF.